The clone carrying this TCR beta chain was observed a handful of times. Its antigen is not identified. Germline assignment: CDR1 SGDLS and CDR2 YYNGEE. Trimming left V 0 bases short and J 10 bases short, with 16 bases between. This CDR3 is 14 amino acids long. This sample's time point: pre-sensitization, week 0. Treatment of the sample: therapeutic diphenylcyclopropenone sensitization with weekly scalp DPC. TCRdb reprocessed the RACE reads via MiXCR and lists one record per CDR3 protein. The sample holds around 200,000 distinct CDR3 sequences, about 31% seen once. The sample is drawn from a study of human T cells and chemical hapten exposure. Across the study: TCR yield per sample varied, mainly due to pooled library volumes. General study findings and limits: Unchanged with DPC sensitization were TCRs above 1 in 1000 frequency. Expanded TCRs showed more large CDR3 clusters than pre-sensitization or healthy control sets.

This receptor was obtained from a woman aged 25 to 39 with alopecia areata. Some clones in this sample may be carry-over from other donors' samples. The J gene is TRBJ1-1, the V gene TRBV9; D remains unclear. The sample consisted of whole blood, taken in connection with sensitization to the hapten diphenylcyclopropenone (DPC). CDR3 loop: CASSVGVGNSAAFF. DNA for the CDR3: TGTGCCAGCAGCGTAGGCGTCGGCAACTCTGCAGCTTTCTTT. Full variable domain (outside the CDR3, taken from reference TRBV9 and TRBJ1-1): DSGVTQTPKHLITATGQRVTLRCSPRSGDLSVYWYQQSLDQGLQFLIQYYNGEERAKGNILERFSAQQFPDLHSELNLSSLELGDSALYFCASSVGVGNSAAFFGQGTRLTVV.